This T cell receptor (beta chain) came from a study of persistence of HIV-infected CD4 T cells. Study-wide findings and caveats: Compared with CD3/CD28-stimulated cells, CMV- and Gag-responding cells showed lower TCRbeta richness.

This was the immunoSEQ version 4 assay in survey mode. Sequenced by immunoSEQ multiplex PCR; TCRdb stores in-frame clones only, minus some. The sample comprises roughly 41,000 clones, 87% of which are singletons, and roughly 1.3% rests with the top ten. On this clone: What it recognizes is unknown.

Cells were stimulated nonspecifically with anti-CD3/anti-CD28 magnetic beads. Sorting of responding CD4+ T cells relied on upregulated CD40 ligand together with CD69. Donors had CD4+ T cell counts above 400 cells/uL and were CMV-seropositive. CD8-depleted PBMCs were stimulated 15 to 20 hours with anti-CD28/CD49d costimulation, CD40-blocking antibody and enfuvirtide. Per germline, CDR1 SEHNR and CDR2 FQNEAQ (reference sequence). The CDR3 spans 14 residues. V was clipped by 4 bases and J by 2 bases, with 11 bases between them. The chain carries TRBV7-9 and TRBJ1-1; D is ambiguous. This TCR came from an adult man with HIV who was CMV-seropositive. The input for sequencing was CD4+ T cells sorted from PBMCs after approximately 20-hour stimulation, taken from a patient who received antiretroviral therapy. The CDR3 region has the DNA TGTGCCAGCAGCTACCCTCTGGGTAACACTGAAGCTTTCTTT. Encoded protein: CASSYPLGNTEAFF.